The T cell receptor (beta chain) under discussion was sequenced for a study of shared clonotypes between healthy human individuals (dated by TCRdb to 2020 to 2021). Turning to the overall study: A few men and a couple of women, aged 18 to 49 years, made up the cohort. Per donor, three plates each were used for CD4 naive and CD4 memory, two for CD8 naive, and one for CD8 memory. The study deeply sequenced blood TCR repertoires of 5 or 6 healthy adults to estimate repertoire size and the extent of clonotype sharing between individuals. To increase sequencing depth and limit assay-specific biases, different laboratories used diverse techniques to prepare libraries and sequence TCR repertoires. Between about 0.8 and 9 billion PBMCs per donor were obtained by leukapheresis. Study-wide findings and limitations: Naive subsets generally had larger estimated clonotype richness than memory subsets did. Pairwise subsampling led to the expectation that sequencing depth would affect the degree of clonotype sharing among donors. Incomplete sequencing was indicated by rarefaction of sorted-subset datasets, despite the large sequencing depth. Sampling was limited to blood, and TCR repertoires in tissue likely differ from TCR repertoires in blood. When a few donors were compared, the shared fraction of clonotypes was about 5% for naive CD4, around 4% for naive CD8, roughly 2.5% for memory CD4, and less than 0.45% for memory CD8. The small number of donors limited the genetic and exposure-history diversity represented. Compared with non-shared clonotypes, the clonotypes found in all four sorted-subset donors had higher generation probabilities.

CDR1 is given as LNHDA and CDR2 as SQIVND, both from the germline V gene (reference sequence). Unmatched junction bases come to 5, with V trimmed by 5 bases and J by 6 bases. CDR3 length: 13 amino acids, cysteine to phenylalanine. Solely the CDR3 DNA is kept, with 39 bases framed from the first base. A remark on this clone: It lacks a known antigen. No base qualities exist here, and no much larger clone lies one base off it.

The donors were healthy, HIV-negative adults who had no recently reported acute infections or vaccinations. Only Caucasian adults living in Nashville, Tennessee, USA were represented among the donors. CD8 memory samples consisted of magnetically selected CD45RO+ cells combined with CCR7-negative CD45RA+ effector memory (TemRA) cells. Blood was obtained by leukapheresis, after which PBMCs were separated by Ficoll-Histopaque density gradient centrifugation and cryopreserved in liquid nitrogen vapor phase. Analytical flow cytometry was used to check the purity and quantity of each magnetically sorted T cell population. From each sorted fraction, genomic DNA was isolated and quantified by UV absorbance on a Nanodrop 2000c. Using the deep immunoSEQ assay, multiplex PCR amplified TCR CDR3 regions from genomic DNA. Extracted genomic DNA from each cell subset was distributed evenly across all wells of several immunoSEQ 96-well plates, and each plate was treated as a replicate. Each replicate PCR for sorted subsets received around 0.2 ug genomic DNA, equal to about 30,000 T cell genomes. Purified libraries were measured with a Qubit 3.0 fluorometer, size-checked on a Bioanalyzer 2100, and measured again with the KAPA Library Quantification kit. Every immunoSEQ 96-well plate was sequenced on a dedicated single-read 150-cycle Illumina NextSeq 550 flow cell. The published analysis was carried out like this. Because only junctional sequences without quality scores were contained in the immunoSEQ output, filtering matching that applied to full-length reads could not be performed. Sequences were annotated with PyIR, a Python wrapper for IgBLAST v1.9, using IMGT germline references to assign V/J genes and CDR3. Reads were removed for weak V/J assignments (E-value above 1e-6), missing CDR3, stop codons, out-of-frame junctions, or ambiguous translated residues. V3J clonotypes were defined as sequences sharing an identical inferred V gene, J gene, and CDR3 amino acid sequence. The percentage overlap between two repertoires was calculated by dividing the number of shared unique clonotypes by the size of the smaller repertoire. Three approaches were used to assess repertoire richness: RTK rarefaction, the Chao1 estimator, and Recon v2.1 estimates of unobserved clonotypes. OLGA was used to compute generation probabilities for all TCRbeta clonotypes that the gDNA method yielded from a handful of donors. TCRdb stores this immuneACCESS table with in-frame sequences only. Part of the clones is absent; in the studies checked, under half of the shortfall reflects unresolved V genes, and no reason is known for the rest. The DNA gave D and trimming, while V, J and clone size come from that table. The sample table holds 550,000 to 800,000 clones, of which 90% were seen once. The top ten hold roughly 36% of the sample.

The source material was memory CD8+ T cells from PBMCs. What this sample's cell subset or site label stands for: CD45RO+ cells pooled with CCR7-negative TemRA cells. The receptor was isolated from a man between 18 and 29 years old in good health. Some clones in this sample may be carry-over from other donors' samples. The chain is assembled from TRBV19 and TRBJ2-3, and 7 bases in between align with TRBD1. The CDR3 region: CASSSRQGDTQYF. At the DNA level, the sequence is TGTGCCAGTAGTTCCCGACAGGGCGATACGCAGTATTTT.